This TCR beta chain originates from a study of T cell repertoires in cytomegalovirus infection. On the study more broadly: Signatures in public TCR beta sequences pointed to both CMV infection and matching HLA type.

This clonotype has more than one count but fewer than ten. The antigen remains unidentified. Study findings and constraints: The ex vivo response was dominated by HLA-C-restricted CMV-specific TCR beta clonotypes.

TCRdb re-called the reads with MiXCR, one entry per CDR3 protein. The sample contains hundreds of thousands of distinct CDR3 sequences, roughly 24% of which appear only once. Germline V gene lookup returns CDR1 MRHNA and CDR2 SNTAGT. V lost 2 bases and J lost 2, with 9 bases in between. This CDR3 contains 14 residues. The chain is built from TRBV6-4 and TRBJ1-2; weak D call: TRBD1 (6 bases). This TCR derives from a human donor in good health (CMV status not recorded). Some clones in this sample may be carry-over from other donors' samples. The sequencing sample was made of CD8+ T cells from PBMCs. This CDR3 is CASSDGGRNYGYTF. In DNA, the CDR3 is TGTGCCAGCAGTGACGGGGGGCGAAACTATGGCTACACCTTC.